A single T cell receptor beta chain is shown here with its context. Its antigen is as yet unknown. Time point specified: blood 2 weeks post-SBRT. Treatment reported: 15 Gy SBRT to primary tumor, nephrectomy 4 weeks later. Radiation-treated patients gave blood at baseline, week 2 and week 4. The data were taken from a study of radiation and T cells in renal cell carcinoma. Study conclusions and caveats: In blood, top tumor clones expanded by 2 weeks, shrinking by 4.

Germline lookup yields CDR1 SQVTM and CDR2 ANQGSEA. The V and J ends lost 5 bases and 7 bases, in that order; junction bases with no gene match: 10. The CDR3 length is 13 residues. Produced via immunoSEQ multiplex PCR; TCRdb's table is partial and in-frame only. The sample includes 150,000 or so clones, approximately 88% seen only once; the top ten take roughly 13%. The material sequenced was blood, taken from a patient whose treatment included radiotherapy and nephrectomy. This receptor was taken from a woman aged 45-65 years with renal cell carcinoma. The gene calls are TRBV29-1 and TRBJ2-5; 7 bases fit TRBD1. The CDR3 DNA reads TGCAGCGTTTTGGGGGACAGAGCGGCGACCCAGTACTTC. It encodes CSVLGDRAATQYF. Filled out from reference TRBV29-1 and TRBJ2-5, the complete variable domain reads SAVISQKPSRDICQRGTSLTIQCQVDSQVTMMFWYRQQPGQSLTLIATANQGSEATYESGFVIDKFPISRPNLTFSTLTVSNMSPEDSSIYLCSVLGDRAATQYFGPGTRLLVL.